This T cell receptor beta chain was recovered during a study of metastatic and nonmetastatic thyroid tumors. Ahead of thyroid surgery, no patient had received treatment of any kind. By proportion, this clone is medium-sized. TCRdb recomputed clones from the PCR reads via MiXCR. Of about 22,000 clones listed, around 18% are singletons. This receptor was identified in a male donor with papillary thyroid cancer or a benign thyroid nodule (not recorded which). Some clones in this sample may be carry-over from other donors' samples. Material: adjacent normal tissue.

The CDR3 is CASATGEQETQYF. In DNA, the CDR3 is TGTGCCAGCGCCACAGGGGAGCAAGAGACCCAGTACTTC. The V call is TRBV12-3 or TRBV12-4, the J call TRBJ2-5, with 7 bases aligning to TRBD1. The trim removed 8 bases at V and 2 bases at J, leaving 5 bases unmatched. The CDR3 sequence is 13 residues long.